These 13 T cell receptor beta chains came from one sample sequenced in a study of lymphopenia after photon versus proton radiotherapy. Clones were sequenced by immunoSEQ multiplex PCR, and TCRdb holds only the in-frame ones, with some missing. In the table there are about 35,000 clones, 80% to 95% of which are singletons. Sequenced here: peripheral blood, sampled from a patient treated with photon-based radiotherapy. The receptors here all came from a man between 60 and 75 years old with cholangiocarcinoma.

The J gene is TRBJ2-5, the V gene TRBV7-2, with a tentative D call TRBD1 (6 bases). This CDR3 is 16 amino acids long. The V gene lost 0 bases and the J gene lost 5 bases, with 16 bases spanning the gap. Germline loops: CDR1 SGHTA, CDR2 FQGNSA. CDR3 amino acids: CASSLASRQGLETQYF. In nucleotides, the CDR3 is TGTGCCAGCAGCTTAGCTAGTAGGCAGGGGTTGGAGACCCAGTACTTC.

J is TRBJ2-6 and V is TRBV4-3; D gene ambiguous. V was shortened by 0 bases and J by 0 bases, with 12 bases between the two germline ends. This CDR3 has 18 amino acids. CDR1 is LGHNA and CDR2 is YSLEER in the germline V gene. The CDR3 loop is CASSQDAGAISGANVLTF. The CDR3 DNA follows: TGCGCCAGCAGCCAAGATGCAGGCGCGATCTCTGGGGCCAACGTCCTGACTTTC.

The chain recombines TRBV28 with TRBJ1-1, with a possible D match to TRBD1 (5 bases). The CDR3 length is 15 residues. Trimming took off 10 bases at V and 8 bases at J, with 26 bases between the two ends. Per the germline V gene, CDR1 is MDHEN and CDR2 is SYDVKM. The CDR3 sequence: CATLPWGEEGNEAFF. CDR3 coding DNA: TGTGCCACCTTGCCGTGGGGTGAAGAGGGGAACGAAGCTTTCTTT.

The chain couples TRBV7-2 to TRBJ2-7, with D maybe TRBD1 (6 bases). The CDR3 covers 19 residues. Germline V gives CDR1 SGHTA, CDR2 FQGNSA. V gave up 2 bases and J gave up 5 bases, with 28 bases separating them. In DNA, the CDR3 is TGTGCCAGCAGCTTAATTCGCCAGACAGGCCTATGGGGTATGCACGAGCAGTACTTC. Protein product: CASSLIRQTGLWGMHEQYF.

This chain's CDR3 is CASSPGLAGAGEQFF. CDR3 nucleotide sequence: TGTGCCAGCAGCCCAGGACTAGCGGGAGCCGGTGAGCAGTTCTTC. The gene calls are TRBV7-9 and TRBJ2-1; 13 positions match TRBD2. CDR1 SEHNR and CDR2 FQNEAQ come from the germline V gene (reference sequence). This CDR3 contains 15 residues. Losses at the gene ends were 5 bases for V and 9 bases for J; bases not matched to a gene: 7. The full variable domain, completed using reference TRBV7-9 and TRBJ2-1, is DTGVSQNPRHKITKRGQNVTFRCDPISEHNRLYWYRQTLGQGPEFLTYFQNEAQLEKSRLLSDRFSAERPKGSFSTLEIQRTEQGDSAMYLCASSPGLAGAGEQFFGPGTRLTVL.

This clone was picked up one time. It is unclear where the CDR3 begins or ends on the DNA, so no DNA is shown, and the CDR3 is as TCRdb lists it. J is TRBJ2-4 and V is TRBV2; the table's D call of TRBD2 was not tested on the DNA. The germline CDR1 and CDR2 sequences are SNHLY and FYNNEI. The CDR3 has 15 amino acids, counting both end residues. This CDR3 reads CASMTFGGGPNIQYF.

The V gene is TRBV16, the J gene TRBJ1-5; 8 nucleotides align to TRBD1. The J segment lost 2 bases and the V segment lost 8 bases, leaving 5 bases of the junction unmatched. CDR3 length: 14 residues. Germline loops: CDR1 KGHSY, CDR2 FQNENV. The CDR3, as DNA: TGTGCCAGCCGACAGGGGTTTGGCAATCAGCCCCAGCATTTT. It is translated as CASRQGFGNQPQHF.

This sequence joins TRBV19 and TRBJ2-7; 7 nucleotides line up with TRBD1. The CDR3 has 15 amino acids. Germline assignment: CDR1 LNHDA and CDR2 SQIVND (reference sequence). With V trimmed by 3 bases and J by 0 bases, 5 bases remained unmatched. The CDR3 DNA sequence: TGTGCCAGTAGTATCGGGACAGACAGCTCCTACGAGCAGTACTTC. Its protein is CASSIGTDSSYEQYF.

This chain connects TRBV7-8 to TRBJ1-1, with 7 bases fitting TRBD1. The V gene end was trimmed by 1 base and the J gene end by 12 bases; junction bases not matched to a gene: 8. Germline assignment: CDR1 SGHVS and CDR2 FQNEAQ. The CDR3 contains 13 residues. In DNA form, the CDR3 reads TGTGCCAGCAGCTTAGATTCCCAGGGGGGATCTTTCTTT. This translates into CASSLDSQGGSFF.

This clone appeared a single time. The chain combines TRBV5-4 with TRBJ2-5; D gene unclear. V shed 1 base and J shed 2 bases, with 9 bases lying between them. Germline V gene data show CDR1 as SGHNT and CDR2 as YYREEE (reference sequence). The CDR3 sequence is 14 residues long. The CDR3 region is CASSLPDRQETQYF. In DNA, the CDR3 is TGTGCCAGCAGCTTGCCGGATCGTCAAGAGACCCAGTACTTC.

The chain couples TRBV6-1 to TRBJ1-3; TRBD1 matches at 7 bases. This CDR3 spans 15 amino acids. Looked up from germline, CDR1 is MNHNS and CDR2 is SASEGT. The V and J ends lost 4 bases and 1 base, in that order; junction bases with no gene match: 4. The DNA of the CDR3 is TGTGCCAGCAGTGCCCGGGACAGTTCTGGAAACACCATATATTTT. This encodes CASSARDSSGNTIYF.

The rearrangement uses TRBV6-5 and TRBJ1-1; 8 bases match TRBD1. Germline V gene data show CDR1 as MNHEY and CDR2 as SVGAGI. J was trimmed by 5 bases and V by 5 bases; bases with no gene match: 7. The CDR3 has 14 amino acids. For the CDR3, the DNA is TGTGCCAGCAGTCCGGACAGGGAAGTAACTGAAGCTTTCTTT. Amino acid sequence: CASSPDREVTEAFF.

CDR3 coding DNA: TGTGCCAGCAGCCCCGTCTCGGGGGGTGATCAGCCCCAGCATTTT. Translation gives CASSPVSGGDQPQHF. V is TRBV6-5 and J is TRBJ1-5; maybe TRBD1 (5 bases). The CDR3 loop spans 15 amino acids. V was trimmed by 6 bases and J by 5 bases, leaving 17 bases between them. Germline V gene lookup returns CDR1 MNHEY and CDR2 SVGAGI.